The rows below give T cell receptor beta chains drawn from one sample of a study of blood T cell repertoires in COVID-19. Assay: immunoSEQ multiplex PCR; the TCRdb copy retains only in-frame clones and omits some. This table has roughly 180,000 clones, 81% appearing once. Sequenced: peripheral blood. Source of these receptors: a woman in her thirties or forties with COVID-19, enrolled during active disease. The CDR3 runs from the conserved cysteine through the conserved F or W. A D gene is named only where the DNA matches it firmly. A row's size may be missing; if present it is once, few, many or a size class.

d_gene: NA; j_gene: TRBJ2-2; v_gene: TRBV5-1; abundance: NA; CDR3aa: CASSLVPGTGELFF; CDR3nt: TGCGCCAGCAGCTTGGTTCCGGGAACCGGGGAGCTGTTTTTT
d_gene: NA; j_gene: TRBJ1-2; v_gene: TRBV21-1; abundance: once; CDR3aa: CASSRTLDRVYGYTF; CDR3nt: TGTGCCAGCAGCAGAACGTTGGACAGGGTTTATGGCTACACCTTC
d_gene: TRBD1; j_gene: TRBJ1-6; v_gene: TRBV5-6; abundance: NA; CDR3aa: CASSSPGQEYAGNSPLHF; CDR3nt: TGTGCCAGCAGTTCGCCGGGACAGGAATATGCGGGTAATTCACCCCTCCACTTT
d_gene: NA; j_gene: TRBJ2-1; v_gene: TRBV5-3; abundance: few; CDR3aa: CARPGGTRKFF; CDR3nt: TGTGCCAGACCTGGCGGGACGCGTAAGTTCTTC
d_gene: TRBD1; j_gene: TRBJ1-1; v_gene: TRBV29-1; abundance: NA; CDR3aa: CSVAGGRYTEAFF; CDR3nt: TGCAGCGTAGCAGGGGGACGGTACACTGAAGCTTTCTTT
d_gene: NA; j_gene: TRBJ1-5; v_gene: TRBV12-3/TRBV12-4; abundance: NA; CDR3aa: CASSFQANQPQHF; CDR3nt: TGTGCCAGCAGTTTCCAGGCGAATCAGCCCCAGCATTTT
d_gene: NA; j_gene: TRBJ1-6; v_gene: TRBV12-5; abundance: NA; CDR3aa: CASGLGRTNSPLHF; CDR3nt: TGTGCTAGTGGTTTGGGACGGACAAATTCACCCCTCCACTTT
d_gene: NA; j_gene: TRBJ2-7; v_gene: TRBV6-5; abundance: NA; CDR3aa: CASSLQGYEQYF; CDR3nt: TGTGCCAGCAGCTTGCAGGGGTACGAGCAGTACTTC
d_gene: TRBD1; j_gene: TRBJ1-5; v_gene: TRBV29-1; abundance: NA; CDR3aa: CSAGQGAEPQHF; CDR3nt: TGCAGCGCTGGACAGGGGGCAGAGCCCCAGCATTTT
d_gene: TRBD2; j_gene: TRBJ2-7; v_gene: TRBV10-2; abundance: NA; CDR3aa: CASRSPWGGSGNEQYF; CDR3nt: TGCGCCAGCAGATCCCCATGGGGCGGGAGCGGTAACGAGCAGTACTTC
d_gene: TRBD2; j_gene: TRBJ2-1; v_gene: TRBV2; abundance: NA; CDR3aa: CASSATGTSGIHEQFF; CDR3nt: TGTGCCAGCAGTGCCACCGGGACTAGCGGGATCCATGAGCAGTTCTTC
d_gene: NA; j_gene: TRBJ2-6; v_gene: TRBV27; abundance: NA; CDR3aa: CASRLSVSGANVLTF; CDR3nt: TGTGCCAGCAGGCTTAGCGTCTCTGGGGCCAACGTCCTGACTTTC
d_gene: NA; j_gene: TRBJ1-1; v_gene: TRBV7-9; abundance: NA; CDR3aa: CASSLGRGGRNTEAFF; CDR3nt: TGTGCCAGCAGCTTGGGACGTGGGGGGAGGAACACTGAAGCTTTCTTT
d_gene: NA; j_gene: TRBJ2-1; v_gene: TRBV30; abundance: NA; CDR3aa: CAWTVLGIEQFF; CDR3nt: TGTGCCTGGACGGTACTAGGCATAGAGCAGTTCTTC
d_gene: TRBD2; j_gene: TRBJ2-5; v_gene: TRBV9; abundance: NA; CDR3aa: CASSTFGGDKETQYF; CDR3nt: TGTGCCAGCAGCACCTTCGGGGGGGATAAAGAGACCCAGTACTTC
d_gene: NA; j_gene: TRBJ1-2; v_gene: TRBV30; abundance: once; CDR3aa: CAWSPGHAYGYTF; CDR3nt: TGTGCCTGGAGTCCGGGACACGCCTATGGCTACACCTTC
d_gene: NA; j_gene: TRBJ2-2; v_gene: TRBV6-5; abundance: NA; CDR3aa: CASSLDRPNTGELFF; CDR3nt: TGTGCCAGCAGTTTGGACAGACCGAACACCGGGGAGCTGTTTTTT
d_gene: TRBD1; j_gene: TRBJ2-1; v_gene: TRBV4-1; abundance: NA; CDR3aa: CASSQRDREFNEQFF; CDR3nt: TGCGCCAGCAGCCAGCGGGACAGGGAATTCAATGAGCAGTTCTTC
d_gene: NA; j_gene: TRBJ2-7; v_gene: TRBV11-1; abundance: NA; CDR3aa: CASSPTRKRQYF; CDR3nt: TGTGCCAGCAGCCCGACTAGGAAAAGGCAGTACTTC
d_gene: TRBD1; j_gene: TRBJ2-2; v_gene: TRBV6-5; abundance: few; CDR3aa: CASRTGAVGELFF; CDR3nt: TGTGCCAGCAGGACAGGGGCGGTCGGGGAGCTGTTTTTT
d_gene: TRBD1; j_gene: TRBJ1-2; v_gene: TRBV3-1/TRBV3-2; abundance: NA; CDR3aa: CASSQTGAIGYGYTF; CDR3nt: TGTGCCAGCAGCCAAACAGGGGCTATTGGCTATGGCTACACCTTC